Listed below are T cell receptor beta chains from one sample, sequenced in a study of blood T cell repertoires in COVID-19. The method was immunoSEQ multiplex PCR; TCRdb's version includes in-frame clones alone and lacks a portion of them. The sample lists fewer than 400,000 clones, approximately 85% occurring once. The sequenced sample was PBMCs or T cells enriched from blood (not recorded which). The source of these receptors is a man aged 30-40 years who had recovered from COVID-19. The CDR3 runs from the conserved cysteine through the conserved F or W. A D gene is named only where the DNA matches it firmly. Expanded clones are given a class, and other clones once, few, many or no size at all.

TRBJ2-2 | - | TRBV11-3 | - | CASRADGGGELFF | TGTGCCAGCAGGGCTGACGGGGGCGGGGAGCTGTTTTTT
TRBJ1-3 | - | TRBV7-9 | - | CASRSPRLHSGNTIYF | TGTGCCAGCAGGTCCCCCCGACTGCACTCTGGAAACACCATATATTTT
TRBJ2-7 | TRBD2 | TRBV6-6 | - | CASSWGGTSYEQYF | TGTGCCAGCAGTTGGGGGGGGACTTCCTACGAGCAGTACTTC
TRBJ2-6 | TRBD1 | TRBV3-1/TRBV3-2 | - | CASSSRVTGGSGANVLTF | TGTGCCAGCAGCTCAAGGGTTACAGGGGGCTCTGGGGCCAACGTCCTGACTTTC
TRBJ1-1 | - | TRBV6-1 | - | CASSDSFGPRLFF | TGTGCCAGCAGTGATTCATTTGGTCCCCGGTTATTCTTT
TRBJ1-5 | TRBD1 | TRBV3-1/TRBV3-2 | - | CASSPRTGLNQPQHF | TGTGCCAGCAGCCCCCGGACAGGGCTCAATCAGCCCCAGCATTTT
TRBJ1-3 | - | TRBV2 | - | CASSEIRSTIYF | TGTGCCAGCAGTGAAATCAGAAGCACCATATATTTT
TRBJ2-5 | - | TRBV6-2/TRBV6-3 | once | CASSYGPLGTQYF | TGTGCCAGCAGTTACGGTCCTCTCGGGACCCAGTACTTC
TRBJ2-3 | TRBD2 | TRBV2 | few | CASTAGGISSTDTQYF | TGTGCCAGCACGGCGGGGGGGATCTCTAGCACAGATACGCAGTATTTT
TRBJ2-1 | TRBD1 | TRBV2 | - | CATAPGQGYNEQFF | TGTGCCACCGCCCCGGGACAGGGGTACAATGAGCAGTTCTTC
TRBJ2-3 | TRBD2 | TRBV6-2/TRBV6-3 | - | CASSYGLAGGPTDTQYF | TGTGCCAGCAGTTACGGACTAGCGGGGGGCCCCACAGATACGCAGTATTTT
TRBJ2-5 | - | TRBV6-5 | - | CASNLNRWLGETQYF | TGTGCCAGCAATTTAAACAGGTGGCTAGGAGAGACCCAGTACTTC
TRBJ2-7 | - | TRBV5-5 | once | CASSLFAGTYEQYF | TGTGCCAGCAGCTTGTTCGCGGGGACCTACGAGCAGTACTTC
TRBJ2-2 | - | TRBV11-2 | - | CASSFWGQNTGELFF | TGTGCCAGCAGCTTTTGGGGACAAAACACCGGGGAGCTGTTTTTT
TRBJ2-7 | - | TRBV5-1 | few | CASSLLKGEVDEQYF | TGCGCCAGCAGCTTGTTAAAGGGGGAAGTCGACGAGCAGTACTTC
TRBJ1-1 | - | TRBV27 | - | CASSSQWGVDTEAFF | TGTGCCAGCAGTAGCCAATGGGGGGTCGACACTGAAGCTTTCTTT
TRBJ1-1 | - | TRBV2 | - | CASSEYWAGDTEAFF | TGTGCCAGCAGTGAATATTGGGCGGGGGACACTGAAGCTTTCTTT
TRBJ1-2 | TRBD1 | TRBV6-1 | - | CASSEPGQAFNYGYTF | TGTGCCAGCAGTGAACCGGGACAGGCTTTTAACTATGGCTACACCTTC
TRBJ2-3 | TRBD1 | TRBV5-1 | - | CATGPGQGLLSTDTQYF | TGCGCCACCGGCCCGGGACAGGGCCTCCTTAGCACAGATACGCAGTATTTT
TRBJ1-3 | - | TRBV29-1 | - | CSVWGDEPGNTIYF | TGCAGCGTTTGGGGGGACGAGCCTGGAAACACCATATATTTT
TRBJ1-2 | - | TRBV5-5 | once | CASSMNSYGYTF | TGTGCCAGCAGTATGAACAGCTATGGCTACACCTTC
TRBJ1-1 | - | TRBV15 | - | CATSREQGPNTEAFF | TGTGCCACCAGCAGAGAACAGGGCCCGAATACTGAAGCTTTCTTT
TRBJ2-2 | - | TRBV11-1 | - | CASSRSEESGELFF | TGTGCCAGCAGCCGCTCGGAGGAGTCCGGGGAGCTGTTTTTT
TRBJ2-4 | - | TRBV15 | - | CATSSKGPRQRTDIQYF | TGTGCCACCAGCAGTAAGGGCCCTCGACAGCGTACGGACATTCAGTACTTC
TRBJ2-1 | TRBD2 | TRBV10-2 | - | CASRETSGGTYEQFF | TGCGCCAGCAGGGAGACTAGCGGGGGAACCTATGAGCAGTTCTTC
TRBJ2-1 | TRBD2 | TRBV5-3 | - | CAQDRGGLAGWNEQFF | TGTGCCCAAGACCGAGGGGGACTAGCGGGGTGGAATGAGCAGTTCTTC
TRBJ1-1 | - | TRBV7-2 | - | CASSLGLQGSTEAFF | TGTGCCAGCAGCTTAGGGTTACAGGGATCTACTGAAGCTTTCTTT
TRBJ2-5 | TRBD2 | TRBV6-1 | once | CASSEGGWPGLAGESQETQYF | TGTGCCAGCAGTGAAGGGGGTTGGCCGGGACTAGCGGGGGAGAGCCAAGAGACCCAGTACTTC
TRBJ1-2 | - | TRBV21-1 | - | CASSKGRPRGQGCYTF | TGTGCCAGCAGCAAAGGGCGCCCCAGGGGACAGGGGTGCTACACCTTC
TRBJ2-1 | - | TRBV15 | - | CATSRDFSRGPYNEQFF | TGTGCCACCAGCAGAGATTTTTCCAGGGGCCCTTACAATGAGCAGTTCTTC
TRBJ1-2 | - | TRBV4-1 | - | CASSSPTEANYGYTF | TGCGCCAGCAGCTCGCCCACAGAAGCTAACTATGGCTACACCTTC
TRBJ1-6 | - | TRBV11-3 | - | CASSLTAEDSPLHF | TGTGCCAGCAGTCTGACAGCTGAAGATTCACCCCTCCACTTT
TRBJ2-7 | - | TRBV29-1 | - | CSVGGGASYEQYF | TGCAGCGTTGGAGGGGGGGCATCCTACGAGCAGTACTTC
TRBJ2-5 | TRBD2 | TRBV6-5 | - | CASGARGGQETQYF | TGTGCCAGCGGGGCTCGGGGGGGACAAGAGACCCAGTACTTC
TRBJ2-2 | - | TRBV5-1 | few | CASSLNTGYGTGELFF | TGCGCCAGCAGTCTCAACACAGGGTACGGCACCGGGGAGCTGTTTTTT
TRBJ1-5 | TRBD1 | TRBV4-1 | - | CASSHTDRVGGGQPQHF | TGCGCCAGCAGCCATACGGACAGGGTGGGCGGTGGTCAGCCCCAGCATTTT
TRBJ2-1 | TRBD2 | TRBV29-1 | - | CSVGLAGGFSYNEQFF | TGCAGCGTCGGACTAGCGGGGGGTTTCTCCTACAATGAGCAGTTCTTC
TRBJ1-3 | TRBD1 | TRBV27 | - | CASSLRTGRGNTIYF | TGTGCCAGCAGTCTTCGGACAGGGCGCGGAAACACCATATATTTT
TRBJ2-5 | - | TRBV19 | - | CASSSDPRRETQYF | TGTGCCAGTAGTTCAGACCCACGGAGAGAGACCCAGTACTTC
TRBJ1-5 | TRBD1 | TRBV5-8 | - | CASSRQGWNNQPQHF | TGTGCCAGCAGCCGACAGGGTTGGAACAATCAGCCCCAGCATTTT
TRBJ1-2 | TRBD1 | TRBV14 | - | CASSQRDRELNGYTF | TGTGCCAGCAGCCAACGGGACAGGGAATTGAATGGCTACACCTTC
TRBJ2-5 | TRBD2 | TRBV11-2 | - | CASSSGLAGTETQYF | TGTGCCAGCAGCTCGGGACTAGCGGGGACAGAGACCCAGTACTTC
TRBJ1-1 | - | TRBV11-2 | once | CASSSVQGRFEAFF | TGTGCCAGCAGCTCGGTTCAGGGTAGGTTTGAGGCTTTCTTT
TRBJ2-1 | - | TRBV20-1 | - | CSASKQLNNEQFF | TGCAGTGCCAGTAAACAGTTAAACAATGAGCAGTTCTTC
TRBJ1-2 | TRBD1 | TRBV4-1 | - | CASSQDQGAIYGYTF | TGCGCCAGCAGCCAAGATCAGGGGGCGATCTATGGCTACACCTTC
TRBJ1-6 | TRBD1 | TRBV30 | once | CAWSRTGTDNSPLHF | TGTGCCTGGAGTAGGACCGGGACAGATAATTCACCCCTCCACTTT
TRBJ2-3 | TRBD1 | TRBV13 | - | CASSPRGLDTQYF | TGTGCCAGCAGCCCCAGGGGGTTAGATACGCAGTATTTT
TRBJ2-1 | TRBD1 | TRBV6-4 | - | CASSDGSGGNEQFF | TGTGCCAGCAGTGATGGGTCAGGGGGCAATGAGCAGTTCTTC
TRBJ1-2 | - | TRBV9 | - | CASSPNPGNYGYTF | TGTGCCAGCAGCCCCAATCCGGGGAACTATGGCTACACCTTC
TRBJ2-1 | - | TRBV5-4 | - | CASSLQGSRDEQFF | TGTGCCAGCAGCTTACAGGGTTCTAGGGATGAGCAGTTCTTC
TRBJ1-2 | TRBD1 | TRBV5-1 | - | CASSLLGQEYGYTF | TGCGCCAGCAGCTTGCTTGGACAGGAATATGGCTACACCTTC
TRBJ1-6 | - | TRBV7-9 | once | CASSLVRQDGWSYNSPLHF | TGTGCCAGCAGCTTAGTCAGGCAAGACGGATGGTCCTATAATTCACCCCTCCACTTT